The source of this T cell receptor beta chain is a study of CD8 T cells in ankylosing spondylitis. General study findings and limits: Apparently characteristic of ankylosing spondylitis blood was a TCR beta motif (about 8 highly homologous variants).

TCRdb independently ran MiXCR on the 5' RACE reads; one entry per CDR3 protein. The sample has about 450,000 distinct CDR3 sequences, roughly 26% seen once. The germline V gene encodes CDR1 SGHRS and CDR2 YFSETQ. The length of the CDR3 is 13 residues. Trimming shortened V by 7 bases and J by 4 bases, and 11 bases separated the two germline ends. Only a few counts were recorded for this clonotype. Its antigen is unidentified. Sequencing was carried out using blood, either unsorted or a sorted T cell fraction (not recorded which). The receptor's source is a male donor with ankylosing spondylitis. The V call is TRBV5-1, the J call TRBJ2-2, with a weak D call TRBD2 (6 bases). The CDR3 coding sequence is TGCGCCAGCTGGAGGGGCGGCACCGGGGAGCTGTTTTTT. Translation: CASWRGGTGELFF. The entire variable domain, with the rest obtained from reference TRBV5-1 and TRBJ2-2, is as follows: KAGVTQTPRYLIKTRGQQVTLSCSPISGHRSVSWYQQTPGQGLQFLFEYFSETQRNKGNFPGRFSGRQFSNSRSEMNVSTLELGDSALYLCASWRGGTGELFFGEGSRLTVL.